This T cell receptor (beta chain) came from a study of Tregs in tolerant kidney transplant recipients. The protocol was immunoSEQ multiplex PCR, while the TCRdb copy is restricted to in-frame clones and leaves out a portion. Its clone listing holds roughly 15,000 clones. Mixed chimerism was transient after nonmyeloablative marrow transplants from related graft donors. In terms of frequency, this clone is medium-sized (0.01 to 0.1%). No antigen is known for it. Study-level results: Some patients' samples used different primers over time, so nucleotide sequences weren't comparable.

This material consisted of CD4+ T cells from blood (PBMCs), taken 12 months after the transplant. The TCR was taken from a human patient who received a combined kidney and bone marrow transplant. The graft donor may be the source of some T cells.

Here the CDR3 reads CSAKAGGPQETQYF. The sequenced part of the CDR3 DNA is TGCAGTGCTAAGGCGGGAGGGCCGCAAGAGACC. The chain carries TRBV20-1 and TRBJ2-5; 9 nucleotides agree with TRBD2. The read is 3 residues too short to cover the CDR3 end, so that end is filled in from the germline J gene. Germline trimming cut 4 bases from V and 2 bases from J; bases unmatched to any gene: 5. This CDR3 has 14 amino acids. Per germline, CDR1 DFQATT and CDR2 SNEGSKA (reference sequence).